This is a list of T cell receptor beta chains from one sample in a study of cytomegalovirus exposure and HLA in healthy donors. Repertoires were generated with immunoSEQ multiplex PCR, while TCRdb's copy carries only in-frame clones and drops some. Here the sample spans about 160,000 clones, roughly 72% being singletons. The specimen sequenced was PBMCs. The receptors originated from a man aged 35 to 55 in good health and CMV-seronegative. CDR3s include the opening cysteine and the closing phenylalanine or tryptophan. The D gene is left open where the match is weak.

13	.	TRBV7-2	TRBJ1-2	TGTGCCAGCAGCTCCCCCCGCCGGGGTGGCTACACCTTC	CASSSPRRGGYTF
18	TRBD2	TRBV15	TRBJ2-2	TGTGCCACCAGCAGACTAAGACAGCGGGAGGGGTACACCGGGGAGCTGTTTTTT	CATSRLRQREGYTGELFF
14	.	TRBV28	TRBJ1-1	TGTGCCAGCAGCCCATCAGGGGTGAGCACTGAAGCTTTCTTT	CASSPSGVSTEAFF
19	TRBD1	TRBV7-9	TRBJ2-6	TGTGCCAGCAGCTTAATCCCGAGAGGGGGCCACTCTGGGGCCAACGTCCTGACTTTC	CASSLIPRGGHSGANVLTF
20	TRBD2	TRBV28	TRBJ2-3	TGTGCCAGCAGTTCCCCGGCCAGGGGATGGACTAGCGGGAGAATCGGTACGCAGTATTTT	CASSSPARGWTSGRIGTQYF
14	.	TRBV5-1	TRBJ1-5	TGCGCCAGCAGCTTGGAAGCTGGCAATCAGCCCCAGCATTTT	CASSLEAGNQPQHF
12	.	TRBV18	TRBJ1-1	TGTGCCAGCTCACCAGGCAGGGCTGAAGCTTTCTTT	CASSPGRAEAFF
16	.	TRBV5-6	TRBJ2-5	TGTGCCAGCAGCTTGGTGGGGCAGGCCATAGAAGAGACCCAGTACTTC	CASSLVGQAIEETQYF
15	TRBD1	TRBV6-5	TRBJ2-5	TGTGCCAGCAGTTACTCGAGGGGACAGGGGGAGACCCAGTACTTC	CASSYSRGQGETQYF
11	.	TRBV2	TRBJ1-1	TGTGCCAGCAGCTTAGAGGTCGAAGCTTTCTTT	CASSLEVEAFF
15	TRBD2	TRBV4-1	TRBJ2-3	TGCGCCAGCAGCCAACTAGCGGGGAGCACAGATACGCAGTATTTT	CASSQLAGSTDTQYF
16	.	TRBV21-1	TRBJ1-5	TGTGCCAGCAGCCCTAGGCCGGACAGGGTCATCCAGCCCCAGCATTTT	CASSPRPDRVIQPQHF
14	.	TRBV6-1	TRBJ2-7	TGTGCCAGCACGGCTTACGGCCCCAGCGGCGAGCAGTACTTC	CASTAYGPSGEQYF